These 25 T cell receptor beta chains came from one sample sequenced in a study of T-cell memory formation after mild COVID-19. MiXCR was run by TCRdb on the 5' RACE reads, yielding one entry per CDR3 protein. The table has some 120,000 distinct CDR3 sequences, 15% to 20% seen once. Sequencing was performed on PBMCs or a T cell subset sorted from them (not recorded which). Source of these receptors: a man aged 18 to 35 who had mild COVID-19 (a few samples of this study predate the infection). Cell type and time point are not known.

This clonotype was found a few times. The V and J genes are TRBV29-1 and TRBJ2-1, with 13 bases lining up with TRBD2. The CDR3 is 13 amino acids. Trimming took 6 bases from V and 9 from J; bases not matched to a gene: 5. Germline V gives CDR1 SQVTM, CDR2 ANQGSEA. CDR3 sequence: CSVATSGGGEQFF. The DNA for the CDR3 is TGCAGCGTGGCTACTAGCGGGGGGGGTGAGCAGTTCTTC.

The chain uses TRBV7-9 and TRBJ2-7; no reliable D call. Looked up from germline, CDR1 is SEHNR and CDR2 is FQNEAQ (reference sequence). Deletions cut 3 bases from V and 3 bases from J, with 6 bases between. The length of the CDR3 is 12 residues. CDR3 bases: TGTGCCAGCAGCTTGAACAGCTACGAGCAGTACGTC. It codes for CASSLNSYEQYV.

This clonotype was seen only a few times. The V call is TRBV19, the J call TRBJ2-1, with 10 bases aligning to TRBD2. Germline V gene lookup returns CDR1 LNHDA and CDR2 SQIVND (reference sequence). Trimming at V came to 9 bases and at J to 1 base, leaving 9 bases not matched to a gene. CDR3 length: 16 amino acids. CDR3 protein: CASAPLSGGSYNEQFF. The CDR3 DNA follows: TGTGCCAGCGCACCTCTTAGCGGGGGGTCCTACAATGAGCAGTTCTTC.

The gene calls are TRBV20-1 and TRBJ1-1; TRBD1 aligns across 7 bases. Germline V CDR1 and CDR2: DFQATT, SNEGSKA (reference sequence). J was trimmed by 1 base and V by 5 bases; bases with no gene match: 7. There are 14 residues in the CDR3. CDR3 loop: CSADDRERNTEAFF. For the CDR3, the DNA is TGCAGTGCTGATGACAGGGAGAGGAACACTGAAGCTTTCTTT.

CDR3 loop: CASSYSTLLGGANVLTF. Written as DNA, the CDR3 is TGTGCCAGCAGTTACTCGACGCTCCTGGGGGGGGCCAACGTCCTGACTTTC. The chain is built from TRBV6-5 and TRBJ2-6; no clear D gene. The germline gives CDR1 MNHEY, CDR2 SVGAGI. The CDR3 covers 17 residues. Trimming cost V 0 bases and J 4 bases, with 13 bases left between them.

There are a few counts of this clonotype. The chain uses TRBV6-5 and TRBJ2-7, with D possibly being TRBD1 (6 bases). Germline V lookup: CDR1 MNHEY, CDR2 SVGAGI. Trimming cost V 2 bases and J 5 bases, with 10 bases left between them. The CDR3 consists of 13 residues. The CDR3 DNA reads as TGTGCCAGCAGTTACCGCCAGGGGCACGAGCAGTACGTC. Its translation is CASSYRQGHEQYV.

DNA of the CDR3: TGTGCCAGCAGGAGGACAGGGTCCTACGAGCAGTACGTC. Its translation is CASRRTGSYEQYV. This sequence joins TRBV2 and TRBJ2-7; 8 bases are a match to TRBD1. Trimming at V came to 6 bases and at J to 1 base, leaving 2 bases not matched to a gene. Germline V gene data show CDR1 as SNHLY and CDR2 as FYNNEI. This CDR3 region has 13 residues.

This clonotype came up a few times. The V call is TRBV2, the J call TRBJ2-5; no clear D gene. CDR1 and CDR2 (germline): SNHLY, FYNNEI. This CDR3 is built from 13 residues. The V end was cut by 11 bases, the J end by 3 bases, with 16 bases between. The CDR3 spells CARSSGLEETQYF. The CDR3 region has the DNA TGTGCCCGCTCGTCGGGCCTAGAAGAGACCCAGTACTTC.

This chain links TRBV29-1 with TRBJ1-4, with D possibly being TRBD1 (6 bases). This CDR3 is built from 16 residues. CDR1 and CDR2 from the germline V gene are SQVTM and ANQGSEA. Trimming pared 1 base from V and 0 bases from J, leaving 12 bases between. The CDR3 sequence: CSVEGTETPTNEKLFF. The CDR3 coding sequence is TGCAGCGTTGAAGGGACAGAAACCCCAACTAATGAAAAACTGTTTTTT.

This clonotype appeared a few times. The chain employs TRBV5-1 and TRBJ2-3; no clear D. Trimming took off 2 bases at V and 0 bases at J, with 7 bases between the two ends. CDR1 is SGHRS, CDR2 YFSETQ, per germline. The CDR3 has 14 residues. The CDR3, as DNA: TGCGCCAGCAGCTTTATGCCCAGCACAGATACGCAGTATTTT. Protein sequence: CASSFMPSTDTQYF.

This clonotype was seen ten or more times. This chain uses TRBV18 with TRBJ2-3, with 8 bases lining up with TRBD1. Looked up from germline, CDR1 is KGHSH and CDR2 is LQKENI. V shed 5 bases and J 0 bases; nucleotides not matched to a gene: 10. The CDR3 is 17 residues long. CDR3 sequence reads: CASSVGQGAGSTDTQYF. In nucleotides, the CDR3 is TGTGCCAGCTCAGTCGGTCAGGGGGCTGGAAGCACAGATACGCAGTATTTT.

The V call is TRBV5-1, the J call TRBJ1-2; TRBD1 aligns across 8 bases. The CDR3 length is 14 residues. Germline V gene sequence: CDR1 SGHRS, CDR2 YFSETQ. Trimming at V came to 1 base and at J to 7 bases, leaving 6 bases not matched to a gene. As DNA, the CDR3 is TGCGCCAGCAGCTTGTACCAGGGGGCGCCTGGCTACACCTTC. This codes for CASSLYQGAPGYTF.

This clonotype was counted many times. For the CDR3, the DNA is TGTGCCAGCAGCTCCTATAATTCACCCCTCCACTTT. Its translation: CASSSYNSPLHF. The genes are TRBV7-2 and TRBJ1-6; D gene unclear. CDR3 size: 12 residues. CDR1 is SGHTA, CDR2 FQGNSA, per germline. Trimming took 4 bases from V and 2 from J, leaving 0 bases between them.

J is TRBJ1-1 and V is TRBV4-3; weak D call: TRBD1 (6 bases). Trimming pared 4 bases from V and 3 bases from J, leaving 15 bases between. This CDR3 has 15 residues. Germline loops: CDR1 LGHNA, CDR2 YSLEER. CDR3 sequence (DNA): TGCGCCAGCAGCCGAAATTGGGGGGCTGACACTGAAGCTTTCTTT. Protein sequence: CASSRNWGADTEAFF.

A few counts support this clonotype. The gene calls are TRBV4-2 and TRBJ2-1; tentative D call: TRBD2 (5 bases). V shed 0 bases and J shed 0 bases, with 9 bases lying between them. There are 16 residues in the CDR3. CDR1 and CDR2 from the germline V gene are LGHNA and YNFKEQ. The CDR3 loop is CASSQDRGVSYNEQFF. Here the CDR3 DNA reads TGTGCCAGCAGCCAAGATCGGGGAGTCTCCTACAATGAGCAGTTCTTC.

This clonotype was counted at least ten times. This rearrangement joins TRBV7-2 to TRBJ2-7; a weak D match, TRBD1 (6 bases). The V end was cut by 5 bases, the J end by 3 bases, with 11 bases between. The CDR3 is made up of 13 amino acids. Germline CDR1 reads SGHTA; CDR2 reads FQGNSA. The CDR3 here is CASSPTGFYEQYV. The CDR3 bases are TGTGCCAGCAGCCCTACAGGGTTCTACGAGCAGTACGTC.

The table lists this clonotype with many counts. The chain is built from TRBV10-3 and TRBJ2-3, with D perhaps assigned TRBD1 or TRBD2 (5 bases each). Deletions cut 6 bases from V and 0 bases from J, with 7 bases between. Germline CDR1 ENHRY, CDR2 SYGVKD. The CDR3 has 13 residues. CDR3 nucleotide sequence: TGTGCCATCAGCGGGGCTAGCACAGATACGCAGTATTTT. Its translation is CAISGASTDTQYF.

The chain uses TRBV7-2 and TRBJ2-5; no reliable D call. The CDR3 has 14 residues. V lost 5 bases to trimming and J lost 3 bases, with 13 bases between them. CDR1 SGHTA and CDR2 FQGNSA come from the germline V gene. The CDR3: CASSSRWREETQYF. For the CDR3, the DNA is TGTGCCAGCAGCAGCAGGTGGAGAGAAGAGACCCAGTACTTC.

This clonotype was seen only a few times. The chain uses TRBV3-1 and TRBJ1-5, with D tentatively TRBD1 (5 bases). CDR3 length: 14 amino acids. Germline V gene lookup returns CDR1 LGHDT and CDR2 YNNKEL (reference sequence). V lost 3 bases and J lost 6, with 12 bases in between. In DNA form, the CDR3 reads TGTGCCAGCAGCCACGGGGGGTTAAGTCAGCCCCAGCATTTT. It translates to CASSHGGLSQPQHF.

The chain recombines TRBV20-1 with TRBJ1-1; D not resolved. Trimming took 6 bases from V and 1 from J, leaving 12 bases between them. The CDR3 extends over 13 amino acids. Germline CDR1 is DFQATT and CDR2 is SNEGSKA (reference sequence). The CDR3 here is CSARTLKNTEAFF. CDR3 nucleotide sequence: TGCAGTGCCCGCACCCTAAAGAACACTGAAGCTTTCTTT.

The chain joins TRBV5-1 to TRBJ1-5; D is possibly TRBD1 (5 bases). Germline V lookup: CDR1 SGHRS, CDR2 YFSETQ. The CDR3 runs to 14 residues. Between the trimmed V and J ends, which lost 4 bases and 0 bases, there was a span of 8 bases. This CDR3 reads CASSPGHSNQPQHF. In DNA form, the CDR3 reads TGCGCCAGCAGCCCCGGACATAGCAATCAGCCCCAGCATTTT.

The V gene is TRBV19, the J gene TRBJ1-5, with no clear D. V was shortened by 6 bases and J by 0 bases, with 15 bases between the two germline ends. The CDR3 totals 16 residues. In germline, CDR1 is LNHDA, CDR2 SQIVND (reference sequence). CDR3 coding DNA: TGTGCCAGTAGCCGGGTGGCAGGCTATAGCAATCAGCCCCAGCATTTT. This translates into CASSRVAGYSNQPQHF.

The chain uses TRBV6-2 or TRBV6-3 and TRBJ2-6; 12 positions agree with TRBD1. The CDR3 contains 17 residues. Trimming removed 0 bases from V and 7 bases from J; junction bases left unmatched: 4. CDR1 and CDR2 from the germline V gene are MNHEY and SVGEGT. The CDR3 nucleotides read TGTGCCAGCAGTTACTCTATGGGACAGGGGGCAGCCAACGTCCTGACTTTC. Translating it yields CASSYSMGQGAANVLTF.

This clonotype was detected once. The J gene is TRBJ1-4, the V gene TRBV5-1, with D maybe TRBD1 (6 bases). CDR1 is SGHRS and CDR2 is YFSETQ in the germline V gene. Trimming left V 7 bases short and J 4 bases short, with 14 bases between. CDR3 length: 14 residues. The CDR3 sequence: CASATDRINEKLFF. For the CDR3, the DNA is TGCGCCAGCGCGACCGACAGGATTAATGAAAAACTGTTTTTT.

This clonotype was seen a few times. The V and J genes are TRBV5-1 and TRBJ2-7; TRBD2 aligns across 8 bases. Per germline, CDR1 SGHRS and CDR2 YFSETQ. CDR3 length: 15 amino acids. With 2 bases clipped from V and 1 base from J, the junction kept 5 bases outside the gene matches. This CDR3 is CASSFGGGHSYEQYF. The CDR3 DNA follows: TGCGCCAGCAGCTTCGGCGGGGGGCATTCCTACGAGCAGTACTTC.